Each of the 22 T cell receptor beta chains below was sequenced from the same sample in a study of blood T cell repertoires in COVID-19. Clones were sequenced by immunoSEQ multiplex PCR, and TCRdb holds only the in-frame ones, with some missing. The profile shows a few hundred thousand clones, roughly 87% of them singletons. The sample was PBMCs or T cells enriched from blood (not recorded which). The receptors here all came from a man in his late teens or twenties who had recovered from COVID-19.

CDR3 amino acids: CSVRVGQGTGNTIYF. The CDR3 DNA reads TGCAGCGTTCGGGTGGGACAGGGCACTGGAAACACCATATATTTT. The genes are TRBV29-1 and TRBJ1-3; 9 bases line up with TRBD1. The junction had 7 bases not matched to a gene; V was cut back by 5 bases and J by 2 bases. This CDR3 is 15 amino acids long. CDR1 is SQVTM and CDR2 is ANQGSEA in the germline V gene.

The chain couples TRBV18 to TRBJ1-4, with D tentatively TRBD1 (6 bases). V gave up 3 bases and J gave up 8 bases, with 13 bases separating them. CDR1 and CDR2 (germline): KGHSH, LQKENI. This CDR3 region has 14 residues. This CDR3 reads CASSPRQADEKLFF. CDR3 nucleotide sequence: TGTGCCAGCTCACCCCGACAGGCTGACGAAAAACTGTTTTTT. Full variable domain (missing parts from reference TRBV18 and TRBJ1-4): NAGVMQNPRHLVRRRGQEARLRCSPMKGHSHVYWYRQLPEEGLKFMVYLQKENIIDESGMPKERFSAEFPKEGPSILRIQQVVRGDSAAYFCASSPRQADEKLFFGSGTQLSVL.

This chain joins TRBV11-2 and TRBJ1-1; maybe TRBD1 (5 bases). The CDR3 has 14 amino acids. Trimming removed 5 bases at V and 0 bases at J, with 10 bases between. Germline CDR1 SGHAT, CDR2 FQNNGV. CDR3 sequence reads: CASSPRVLNTEAFF. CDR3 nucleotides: TGTGCCAGCAGCCCCAGGGTACTGAACACTGAAGCTTTCTTT. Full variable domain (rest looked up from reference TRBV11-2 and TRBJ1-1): EAGVAQSPRYKIIEKRQSVAFWCNPISGHATLYWYQQILGQGPKLLIQFQNNGVVDDSQLPKDRFSAERLKGVDSTLKIQPAKLEDSAVYLCASSPRVLNTEAFFGQGTRLTVV.

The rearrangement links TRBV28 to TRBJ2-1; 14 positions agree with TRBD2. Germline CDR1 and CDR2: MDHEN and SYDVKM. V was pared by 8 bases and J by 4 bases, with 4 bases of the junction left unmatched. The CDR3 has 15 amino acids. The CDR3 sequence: CASLWTSGRYNEQFF. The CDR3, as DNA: TGTGCCAGCCTGTGGACTAGCGGGAGGTACAATGAGCAGTTCTTC.

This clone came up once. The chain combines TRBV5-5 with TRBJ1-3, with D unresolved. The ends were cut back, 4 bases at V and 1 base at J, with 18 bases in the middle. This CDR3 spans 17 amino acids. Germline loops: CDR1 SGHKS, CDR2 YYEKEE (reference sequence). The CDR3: CASSPSQAIVSGNTIYF. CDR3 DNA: TGTGCCAGCAGCCCCTCCCAAGCGATCGTATCTGGAAACACCATATATTTT.

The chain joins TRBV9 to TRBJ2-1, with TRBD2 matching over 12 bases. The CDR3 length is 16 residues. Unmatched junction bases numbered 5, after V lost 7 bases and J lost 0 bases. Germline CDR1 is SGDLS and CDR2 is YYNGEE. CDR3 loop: CASGASGRGSYNEQFF. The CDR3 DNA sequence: TGTGCCAGCGGTGCTAGCGGGAGGGGCTCCTACAATGAGCAGTTCTTC.

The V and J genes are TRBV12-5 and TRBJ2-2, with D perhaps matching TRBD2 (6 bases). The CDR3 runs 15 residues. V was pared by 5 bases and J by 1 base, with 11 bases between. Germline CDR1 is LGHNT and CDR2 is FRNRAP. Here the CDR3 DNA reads TGTGCTAGTGGTATCGGGGGTGAGAACACCGGGGAGCTGTTTTTT. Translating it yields CASGIGGENTGELFF. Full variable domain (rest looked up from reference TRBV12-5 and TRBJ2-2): DARVTQTPRHKVTEMGQEVTMRCQPILGHNTVFWYRQTMMQGLELLAYFRNRAPLDDSGMPKDRFSAEMPDATLATLKIQPSEPRDSAVYFCASGIGGENTGELFFGEGSRLTVL.

The CDR3, as DNA: TGTGCCAGCAGCTTCCTAGCGGGAGACCACGAGCAGTACTTC. It translates to CASSFLAGDHEQYF. V is TRBV11-2 and J is TRBJ2-7; the match to TRBD2 covers 10 bases. V shed 3 bases and J 5 bases; nucleotides not matched to a gene: 4. The CDR3 covers 14 residues. CDR1 and CDR2 (germline): SGHAT, FQNNGV.

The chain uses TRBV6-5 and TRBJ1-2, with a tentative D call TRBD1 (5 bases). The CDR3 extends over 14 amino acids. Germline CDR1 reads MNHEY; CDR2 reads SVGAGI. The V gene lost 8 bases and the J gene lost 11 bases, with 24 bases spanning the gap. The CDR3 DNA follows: TGTGCCAGCGCCTTCCGGGGGTTTCCCCCCCTTTACACCTTC. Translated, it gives CASAFRGFPPLYTF.

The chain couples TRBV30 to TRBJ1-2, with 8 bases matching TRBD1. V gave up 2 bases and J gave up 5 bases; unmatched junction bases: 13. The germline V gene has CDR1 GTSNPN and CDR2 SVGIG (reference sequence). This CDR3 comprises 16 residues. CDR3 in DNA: TGTGCCTGGAGTTCACCGATCGGGCAGGGGGCTTATGGCTACACCTTC. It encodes CAWSSPIGQGAYGYTF.

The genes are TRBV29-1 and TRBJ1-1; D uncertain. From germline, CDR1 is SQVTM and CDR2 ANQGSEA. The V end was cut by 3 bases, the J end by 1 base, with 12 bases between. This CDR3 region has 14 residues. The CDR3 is CSVDYPGGNTEAFF. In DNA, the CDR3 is TGCAGCGTTGATTACCCGGGTGGGAACACTGAAGCTTTCTTT.

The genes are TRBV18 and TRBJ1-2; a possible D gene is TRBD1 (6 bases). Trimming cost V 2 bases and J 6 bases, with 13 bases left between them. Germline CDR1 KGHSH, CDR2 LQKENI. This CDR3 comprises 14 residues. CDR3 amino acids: CASSPGLSGDGYTF. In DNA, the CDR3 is TGTGCCAGCTCACCAGGCTTGTCAGGGGATGGCTACACCTTC.

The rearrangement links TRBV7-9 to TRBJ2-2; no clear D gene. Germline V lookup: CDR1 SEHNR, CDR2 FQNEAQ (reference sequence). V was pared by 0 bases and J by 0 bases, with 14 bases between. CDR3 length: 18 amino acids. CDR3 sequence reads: CASSLARSRQANTGELFF. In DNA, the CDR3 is TGTGCCAGCAGCTTAGCGCGATCGCGGCAAGCGAACACCGGGGAGCTGTTTTTT.

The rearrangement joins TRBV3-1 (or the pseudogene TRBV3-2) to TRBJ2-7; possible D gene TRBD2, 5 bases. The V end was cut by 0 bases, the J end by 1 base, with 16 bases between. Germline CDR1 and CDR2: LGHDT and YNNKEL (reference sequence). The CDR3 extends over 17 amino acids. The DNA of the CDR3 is TGTGCCAGCAGCCAAGATTCCCTCCTTGAGGGATCCTACGAGCAGTACTTC. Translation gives CASSQDSLLEGSYEQYF.

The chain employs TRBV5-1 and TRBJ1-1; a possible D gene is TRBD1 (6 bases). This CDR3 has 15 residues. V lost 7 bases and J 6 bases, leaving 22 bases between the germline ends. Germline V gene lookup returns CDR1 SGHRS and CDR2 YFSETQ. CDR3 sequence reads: CASSTVGQTLSEAFF. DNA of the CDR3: TGCGCCAGCTCAACAGTCGGACAGACTCTTTCTGAAGCTTTCTTT.

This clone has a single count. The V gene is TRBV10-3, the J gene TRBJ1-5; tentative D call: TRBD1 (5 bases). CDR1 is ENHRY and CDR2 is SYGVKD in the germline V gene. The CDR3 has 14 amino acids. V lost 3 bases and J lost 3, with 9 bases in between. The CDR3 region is CAISDGGVNQPQHF. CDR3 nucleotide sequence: TGTGCCATCAGTGACGGGGGAGTCAATCAGCCCCAGCATTTT.

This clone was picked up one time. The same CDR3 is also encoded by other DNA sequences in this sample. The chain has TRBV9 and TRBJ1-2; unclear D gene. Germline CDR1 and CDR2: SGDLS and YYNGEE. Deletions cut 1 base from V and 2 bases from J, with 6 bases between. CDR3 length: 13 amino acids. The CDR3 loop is CASSVTGNYGYTF. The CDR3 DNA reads TGTGCCAGCAGCGTAACGGGGAACTATGGCTACACCTTC. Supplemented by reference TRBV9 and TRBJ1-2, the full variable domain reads DSGVTQTPKHLITATGQRVTLRCSPRSGDLSVYWYQQSLDQGLQFLIQYYNGEERAKGNILERFSAQQFPDLHSELNLSSLELGDSALYFCASSVTGNYGYTFGSGTRLTVV.

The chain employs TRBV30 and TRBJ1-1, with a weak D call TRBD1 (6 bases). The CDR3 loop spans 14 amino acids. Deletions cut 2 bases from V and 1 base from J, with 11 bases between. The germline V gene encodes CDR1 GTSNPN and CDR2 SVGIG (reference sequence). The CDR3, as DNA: TGTGCCTGGAGTCCGACAGGAAAGAACACTGAAGCTTTCTTT. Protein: CAWSPTGKNTEAFF.

CDR3 sequence reads: CASSLARVSGNTIYF. In DNA form, the CDR3 reads TGTGCCAGCAGCTTAGCCAGGGTCTCTGGAAACACCATATATTTT. V usage is TRBV7-8 and J usage is TRBJ1-3, with a weak D call TRBD1 (5 bases). V lost 0 bases and J lost 0, with 6 bases in between. The CDR3 has 15 residues. Germline-derived CDR1 and CDR2 are SGHVS and FQNEAQ.

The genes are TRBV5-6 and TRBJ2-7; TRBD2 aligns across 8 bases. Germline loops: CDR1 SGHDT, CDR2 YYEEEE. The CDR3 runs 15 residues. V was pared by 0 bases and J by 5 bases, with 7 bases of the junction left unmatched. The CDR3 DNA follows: TGTGCCAGCAGCTTGGCGGGAGGGCTGATCAACGAGCAGTACTTC. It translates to CASSLAGGLINEQYF.

The CDR3 reads CASSRRTGQGISNTGELFF. The CDR3 bases are TGTGCCAGCAGTCGACGAACGGGACAGGGGATTTCGAACACCGGGGAGCTGTTTTTT. The chain carries TRBV13 and TRBJ2-2; 10 positions match TRBD1. Looked up from germline, CDR1 is PRHDT and CDR2 is FYEKMQ (reference sequence). Germline trimming cut 6 bases from V and 0 bases from J; bases unmatched to any gene: 13. The CDR3 runs 19 residues. The whole variable domain, remainder taken from reference TRBV13 and TRBJ2-2, is AAGVIQSPRHLIKEKRETATLKCYPIPRHDTVYWYQQGPGQDPQFLISFYEKMQSDKGSIPDRFSAQQFSDYHSELNMSSLELGDSALYFCASSRRTGQGISNTGELFFGEGSRLTVL.

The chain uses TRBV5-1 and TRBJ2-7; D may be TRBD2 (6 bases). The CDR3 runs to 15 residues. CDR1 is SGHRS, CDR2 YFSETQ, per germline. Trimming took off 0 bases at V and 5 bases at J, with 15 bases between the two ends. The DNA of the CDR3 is TGCGCCAGCAGCTTGGGTGGGAGGCAATGGGACGAGCAGTACTTC. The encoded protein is CASSLGGRQWDEQYF.